These 2 T cell receptor beta chains were sequenced from one sample in a study of blood T cells in healthy people across ages (dated by TCRdb to between 2015 and 2017). The protocol used for the library was 5' RACE. Sequencing used an Illumina HiSeq 2500. A second roughly 6 to 11 cycle PCR used a sample-barcoded 5' primer and a J-beta primer mix. TCRdb reanalyzed the raw reads on its own, using fastp at Q25 for trimming and MiXCR for clone calling, and kept in-frame beta chains. Each CDR3 protein gets just one entry, which takes the most common genes and DNA from the rows behind it. The sample data list about 720,000 distinct CDR3 sequences, and about 20% of these were observed just once. The ten largest clones represent around a fifth of the sample. Sequencing used blood. These receptors all come from a man between 65 and 85 years old in good health.

The chain uses TRBV29-1 and TRBJ2-3; 10 bases map to TRBD2. After removal of 3 bases from V and 2 bases from J, the junction contained 11 bases not matched to a gene. The CDR3 has 17 amino acids. Germline-derived CDR1 and CDR2 are SQVTM and ANQGSEA. Here the CDR3 DNA reads TGCAGCGTTGAGGGGCTAGCGGGAGTGAGGCCCACAGATACGCAGTATTTT. This gives the protein CSVEGLAGVRPTDTQYF.

The chain uses TRBV20-1 and TRBJ2-1, with D unresolved. This CDR3 is 13 amino acids long. Trimming took off 4 bases at V and 9 bases at J, with 16 bases between the two ends. Germline V gene lookup returns CDR1 DFQATT and CDR2 SNEGSKA (reference sequence). The CDR3 DNA follows: TGCAGTGCTACGGGTGGGGTAATTGGTGAGCAGTTCTTC. It translates to CSATGGVIGEQFF.